These 27 T cell receptor beta chains originate from one sample sequenced in a study of sequential checkpoint blockade in melanoma. Treatment denoted: randomized to nivolumab then ipilimumab (arm A) or the reverse (arm B). Produced via immunoSEQ multiplex PCR; TCRdb's table is partial and in-frame only. This table holds under 20,000 clones, around 66% found once. The specimen was CD8+ T cells sorted from blood (inferred from file names), collected from a patient given nivolumab and ipilimumab in sequence. Receptors were obtained from a human donor with melanoma.

Only a few counts were recorded for this clone. The chain combines TRBV7-6 with TRBJ2-7, with TRBD2 identical over 7 bases. CDR3 length: 11 amino acids. Germline-derived CDR1 and CDR2 are SGHVS and FNYEAQ. V was pared by 5 bases and J by 7 bases, with 2 bases of the junction left unmatched. The DNA of the CDR3 is TGTGCCAGCAGCCACGGGGGGGAGCAGTACTTC. It codes for CASSHGGEQYF.

The J gene is TRBJ2-2, the V gene TRBV7-3, with TRBD2 matching 11 bases. Trimming removed 5 bases from V and 3 bases from J; junction bases left unmatched: 8. In germline, CDR1 is SGHTA, CDR2 FQGTGA. CDR3 length: 17 amino acids. The CDR3 here is CASSLHTLAGDTGELFF. The DNA for the CDR3 is TGTGCCAGCAGCCTTCACACACTAGCGGGAGACACCGGGGAGCTGTTTTTT.

This chain links TRBV12-5 with TRBJ1-5; D may be TRBD1 (5 bases). This CDR3 comprises 18 residues. The germline gives CDR1 LGHNT, CDR2 FRNRAP. Trimming stripped 7 bases from V and 0 bases from J, with 22 bases between. The CDR3 DNA follows: TGTGCTAGTGCCTGGGGCCTCAGGGATGGTCATAGCAATCAGCCCCAGCATTTT. This gives the protein CASAWGLRDGHSNQPQHF.

In its sample, this clone ranks as medium-sized (0.01 to 0.1%). The chain combines TRBV6-5 with TRBJ1-1; possibly TRBD1 for D (5 bases). CDR1 and CDR2 from the germline V gene are MNHEY and SVGAGI. The V end was cut by 0 bases, the J end by 0 bases, with 8 bases between. This CDR3 contains 15 residues. The CDR3 DNA reads as TGTGCCAGCAGTTACTCGACGACAGTGAACACTGAAGCTTTCTTT. Protein: CASSYSTTVNTEAFF.

J is TRBJ2-7 and V is TRBV27, with D perhaps matching TRBD1 (6 bases). V shed 1 base and J shed 5 bases, with 12 bases lying between them. CDR1 is MNHEY and CDR2 is SMNVEV in the germline V gene (reference sequence). The CDR3 length is 14 residues. CDR3 region: CASSLYPGADEQYF. CDR3 nucleotide sequence: TGTGCCAGCAGTTTATATCCAGGGGCCGACGAGCAGTACTTC.

The V gene is TRBV19, the J gene TRBJ1-5; 8 bases line up with TRBD1. V shed 8 bases and J 0 bases; nucleotides not matched to a gene: 3. There are 14 residues in the CDR3. The germline V gene encodes CDR1 LNHDA and CDR2 SQIVND (reference sequence). CDR3 amino acids: CASATGDSNQPQHF. As DNA, the CDR3 is TGTGCCAGTGCGACAGGGGATAGCAATCAGCCCCAGCATTTT.

By frequency in the sample, this clone is medium-sized (0.01 to 0.1%). The CDR3 loop is CASSRPLAGGEGETQYF. The CDR3 DNA reads TGTGCCAGCAGCCGCCCACTAGCGGGAGGGGAGGGGGAGACCCAGTACTTC. The rearrangement joins TRBV5-6 to TRBJ2-5; TRBD2 matches 13 bases. CDR3 size: 17 residues. Trimming took 4 bases from V and 5 from J; bases not matched to a gene: 11. CDR1 is SGHDT, CDR2 YYEEEE, per germline.

The sample holds a few counts of this clone. The chain is built from TRBV5-3 and TRBJ2-5; D perhaps matches TRBD2 (5 bases). Being an ORF, TRBV5-3 has a function that is uncertain. The germline V and J ends were trimmed by 1 base and 4 bases, with 11 bases remaining between them. The CDR3 length is 14 residues. The CDR3 nucleotides read TGTGCCAGAAGCTTGACTAGGAGGAGAGAGACCCAGTACTTC. As protein: CARSLTRRRETQYF.

In this sample, this clone turned up once. The chain recombines TRBV9 with TRBJ2-5; possibly TRBD1 for D (6 bases). There are 13 residues in the CDR3. Trimming stripped 5 bases from V and 2 bases from J, with 10 bases between. Looked up from germline, CDR1 is SGDLS and CDR2 is YYNGEE. CDR3 in amino acids: CASSQGQQETQYF. CDR3 coding DNA: TGTGCCAGCAGTCAAGGACAGCAAGAGACCCAGTACTTC. Looking up the rest from reference TRBV9 and TRBJ2-5 gives the full variable domain: DSGVTQTPKHLITATGQRVTLRCSPRSGDLSVYWYQQSLDQGLQFLIQYYNGEERAKGNILERFSAQQFPDLHSELNLSSLELGDSALYFCASSQGQQETQYFGPGTRLLVL.

The DNA of the CDR3 is TGTGCCAGCAGCCGGGGGTCCTACGAGCAGTACTTC. Translation: CASSRGSYEQYF. The chain recombines TRBV5-6 with TRBJ2-7; weak D call: TRBD2 (6 bases). The CDR3 has 12 residues. V lost 4 bases to trimming and J lost 1 base, with 6 bases between them. Germline loops: CDR1 SGHDT, CDR2 YYEEEE.

The chain is built from TRBV4-1 and TRBJ2-7; unclear D gene. CDR3 length: 14 amino acids. V was clipped by 0 bases and J by 4 bases, with 10 bases between them. Germline V lookup: CDR1 MGHRA, CDR2 YSYEKL. The CDR3 here is CASSQEPSLYEQYF. The CDR3 region has the DNA TGCGCCAGCAGCCAAGAACCTAGTTTGTACGAGCAGTACTTC.

As to this clone: Other DNA sequences of this sample code for an identical CDR3. The chain carries TRBV7-3 and TRBJ2-3, with 11 bases that match TRBD2. V gave up 5 bases and J gave up 3 bases; unmatched junction bases: 4. Germline V gives CDR1 SGHTA, CDR2 FQGTGA. This CDR3 is built from 15 residues. The CDR3: CASSLTSGETDTQYF. The CDR3 bases are TGTGCCAGCAGCCTGACTAGCGGGGAAACAGATACGCAGTATTTT.

J is TRBJ1-2 and V is TRBV6-5, with no clear D. CDR1 is MNHEY, CDR2 SVGAGI, per germline. V was cut by 6 bases and J by 9 bases, with 11 bases left in between. The CDR3 totals 11 residues. The CDR3 DNA follows: TGTGCCAGCAGGTCCGGGTTAAGCTACACCTTC. Translating it yields CASRSGLSYTF.

This rearrangement joins TRBV19 to TRBJ1-5, with D perhaps TRBD1 (5 bases). The V gene's germline CDR1 is LNHDA and CDR2 SQIVND (reference sequence). Deletions cut 5 bases from V and 7 bases from J, with 12 bases between. The CDR3 consists of 13 residues. In nucleotides, the CDR3 is TGTGCCAGTAGTTCAGGGTTCGGGCAGCCCCAGCATTTT. This encodes CASSSGFGQPQHF.

The chain links TRBV29-1 to TRBJ1-1; tentatively, D is TRBD1 (6 bases). This CDR3 comprises 13 residues. CDR1 is SQVTM, CDR2 ANQGSEA, per germline. V dropped 2 bases and J dropped 7 bases, with 14 bases sitting between them. The CDR3 loop is CSVEQGSTGEAFF. The CDR3 nucleotides are TGCAGCGTTGAACAGGGGAGCACGGGTGAAGCTTTCTTT.

The chain employs TRBV15 and TRBJ2-7; 7 nucleotides line up with TRBD1. Trimming cost V 5 bases and J 2 bases; bases outside gene matches: 9. The CDR3 totals 15 residues. Germline-derived CDR1 and CDR2 are LNHNV and YYDKDF (reference sequence). This CDR3 is CATSGDGTVTYEQYF. The CDR3 region has the DNA TGTGCCACCAGCGGCGATGGGACAGTTACCTACGAGCAGTACTTC. The entire variable domain, with the rest obtained from reference TRBV15 and TRBJ2-7, is as follows: DAMVIQNPRYQVTQFGKPVTLSCSQTLNHNVMYWYQQKSSQAPKLLFHYYDKDFNNEADTPDNFQSRRPNTSFCFLDIRSPGLGDTAMYLCATSGDGTVTYEQYFGPGTRLTVT.

The chain joins TRBV7-2 to TRBJ2-7; the D is unclear. Trimming took off 7 bases at V and 1 base at J, with 17 bases between the two ends. This CDR3 is 15 amino acids long. Germline CDR1 and CDR2: SGHTA and FQGNSA. The CDR3, as DNA: TGTGCCAGCATCTCCGACAAGCCGAGTTCCTACGAGCAGTACTTC. Its protein is CASISDKPSSYEQYF.

This clone appeared a single time. The chain carries TRBV7-9 and TRBJ1-5; 7 bases align to TRBD1. Germline CDR1 reads SEHNR; CDR2 reads FQNEAQ (reference sequence). This CDR3 region has 15 residues. V lost 1 base, J lost 7 bases, and 7 bases stayed unmatched. CDR3 protein: CASSLGDSGTQPQHF. The CDR3 DNA reads as TGTGCCAGCAGCTTAGGGGACAGTGGGACGCAGCCCCAGCATTTT.

This clone has only a few counts. J is TRBJ1-1 and V is TRBV5-1; 9 nucleotides align to TRBD1. Per the germline V gene, CDR1 is SGHRS and CDR2 is YFSETQ. With V trimmed by 1 base and J by 4 bases, 8 bases remained unmatched. CDR3 length: 16 residues. The CDR3 here is CASSLNLQGASTEAFF. DNA of the CDR3: TGCGCCAGCAGCTTGAACCTACAGGGGGCGAGCACTGAAGCTTTCTTT.

The rearrangement joins TRBV6-4 to TRBJ1-6; weak D call: TRBD1 (6 bases). The germline CDR1 and CDR2 sequences are MRHNA and SNTAGT. Trimming took 7 bases from V and 2 from J, leaving 9 bases between them. This CDR3 spans 14 amino acids. CDR3 nucleotides: TGTGCCAGCACACAGGGCCCCTATAATTCACCCCTCCACTTT. This codes for CASTQGPYNSPLHF.

V and J are TRBV5-6 and TRBJ2-7; possible D gene TRBD1, 6 bases. The germline V and J ends were trimmed by 3 bases and 3 bases, with 10 bases remaining between them. This CDR3 is 13 amino acids long. Germline V gene sequence: CDR1 SGHDT, CDR2 YYEEEE. The chain's CDR3 is CASSSGQFYEQYF. CDR3 nucleotides: TGTGCCAGCAGCTCTGGACAGTTCTACGAGCAGTACTTC.

The J gene is TRBJ1-2, the V gene TRBV9, with 8 bases lining up with TRBD1. CDR1 is SGDLS, CDR2 YYNGEE, per germline. V dropped 2 bases and J dropped 3; count of bases not matched to a gene: 9. This CDR3 region has 16 residues. CDR3 sequence (DNA): TGTGCCAGCAGCGTCCCAACGACAGGGGCTGACTATGGCTACACCTTC. Translating gives CASSVPTTGADYGYTF.

J is TRBJ2-7 and V is TRBV7-6; 14 bases agree with TRBD2. Trimming took 5 bases from V and 2 from J; bases not matched to a gene: 2. Germline values: CDR1 SGHVS, CDR2 FNYEAQ. The CDR3 length is 15 residues. CDR3 residues: CASSQTSGRAYEQYF. The CDR3 DNA follows: TGTGCCAGCAGCCAGACTAGCGGGAGGGCCTACGAGCAGTACTTC. The variable domain in full, with the rest retrieved from reference TRBV7-6 and TRBJ2-7, is GAGVSQSPRYKVTKRGQDVALRCDPISGHVSLYWYRQALGQGPEFLTYFNYEAQQDKSGLPNDRFSAERPEGSISTLTIQRTEQRDSAMYRCASSQTSGRAYEQYFGPGTRLTVT.

The chain has TRBV5-4 and TRBJ1-1, with a possible D match to TRBD1 (5 bases). CDR1 and CDR2 (germline): SGHNT, YYREEE (reference sequence). CDR3 length equals 13 residues. V lost 2 bases and J lost 8, with 13 bases in between. DNA for the CDR3: TGTGCCAGCAGCTTCCAACAAGGGGTGGAAGCTTTCTTT. Translating gives CASSFQQGVEAFF.

V usage is TRBV7-8 and J usage is TRBJ2-5; unclear D gene. Germline lookup yields CDR1 SGHVS and CDR2 FQNEAQ. The CDR3 sequence is 14 residues long. The V end was cut by 3 bases, the J end by 4 bases, with 12 bases between. CDR3: CASSLTYFGETQYF. The CDR3 bases are TGTGCCAGCAGCTTGACTTACTTCGGAGAGACCCAGTACTTC.

The V gene is TRBV4-1, the J gene TRBJ2-7; 14 bases map to TRBD2. V lost 0 bases to trimming and J lost 0 bases; unmatched junction nucleotides: 1. The V gene's germline CDR1 is MGHRA and CDR2 YSYEKL. This CDR3 is built from 17 residues. In nucleotides, the CDR3 is TGCGCCAGCAGCCAAGATGGGACTAGCGGGAGCTCCTACGAGCAGTACTTC. Encoded protein: CASSQDGTSGSSYEQYF.

This chain joins TRBV6-5 and TRBJ1-2, with D perhaps TRBD1 (6 bases). This CDR3 contains 13 residues. Deletions cut 10 bases from V and 5 bases from J, with 17 bases between. Germline CDR1 reads MNHEY; CDR2 reads SVGAGI. The CDR3 DNA sequence: TGTGCCACCCTCGGGGGGCAGGATTATGGCTACACCTTC. Amino acid sequence: CATLGGQDYGYTF.